This is a list of T cell receptor beta chains from one sample in a study of blood T cell repertoires in COVID-19. Sequencing was performed with immunoSEQ multiplex PCR; in TCRdb, only in-frame clones are kept and a portion is missing. The sample lists some 36,000 clones, roughly 90% seen once, with around 35% in the top ten. Sequenced sample: peripheral blood. Receptor source: a man aged 60 to 75 with active or convalescent COVID-19. Both conserved end residues are part of each CDR3. D genes are given only for firm matches. The size entry is marked missing in some rows and otherwise reads once, few, many or a size class.

V gene,D gene,J gene,clone size,CDR3 protein,CDR3 DNA
TRBV6-2/TRBV6-3,.,TRBJ1-5,.,CASSYNLKQDFHSNQPQHF,TGTGCCAGCAGTTACAATCTTAAACAGGATTTTCATAGCAATCAGCCCCAGCATTTT
TRBV19,TRBD1,TRBJ2-2,.,CASRKEQGIGELFF,TGTGCCAGTAGAAAAGAACAGGGGATCGGGGAGCTGTTTTTT
TRBV4-1,TRBD2,TRBJ2-2,once,CASSSKGLAGRRGDTGELFF,TGCGCCAGCAGTTCCAAAGGACTAGCGGGGAGACGGGGGGACACCGGGGAGCTGTTTTTT
TRBV3-1/TRBV3-2,.,TRBJ1-5,.,CASSQKGGINQPQHF,TGTGCCAGCAGCCAAAAAGGAGGGATTAATCAGCCCCAGCATTTT
TRBV6-5,TRBD2,TRBJ2-2,few,CASRPAGGHTGELFF,TGTGCCAGCAGGCCAGCGGGGGGGCACACCGGGGAGCTGTTTTTT
TRBV28,.,TRBJ1-2,.,CASHANYGYTF,TGTGCCAGCCACGCGAACTATGGCTACACCTTC
TRBV14,TRBD1,TRBJ1-2,.,CASSDRVSHYFGYTF,TGTGCCAGCAGTGACAGGGTCTCCCACTATTTTGGCTACACCTTC
TRBV19,.,TRBJ1-2,.,CASSINSLYGYTF,TGTGCCAGTAGTATAAATTCCCTCTATGGCTACACCTTC
TRBV10-3,TRBD2,TRBJ2-5,.,CAISDPTTSGETQYF,TGTGCCATCAGTGACCCGACGACTAGCGGGGAGACCCAGTACTTC
TRBV19,.,TRBJ2-2,once,CASSSWTGGGLAGKTGELFF,TGTGCCAGTAGTTCATGGACAGGGGGCGGACTAGCGGGAAAAACCGGGGAGCTGTTTTTT
TRBV6-5,.,TRBJ1-1,.,CACRPRGSWSEAFF,TGTGCCTGTCGACCCAGGGGTAGTTGGTCTGAAGCTTTCTTT
TRBV25-1,.,TRBJ2-7,.,CASSESQALYEQYF,TGTGCCAGCAGTGAATCCCAGGCCTTATACGAGCAGTACTTC
TRBV5-1,.,TRBJ2-7,.,CASSPTGTYEQYF,TGCGCCAGCAGCCCCACAGGGACCTACGAGCAGTACTTC
TRBV21-1,.,TRBJ1-4,.,CARCPGGSEKLFF,TGTGCCAGGTGCCCGGGAGGGAGTGAAAAACTGTTTTTT
TRBV3-1/TRBV3-2,TRBD1,TRBJ2-7,.,CASSLGQGSYEQYF,TGTGCCAGCAGCCTTGGACAGGGGTCCTACGAGCAGTACTTC
TRBV2,.,TRBJ1-2,.,CASYSYGYTF,TGTGCCAGCTACAGTTATGGCTACACCTTC
TRBV9,.,TRBJ1-2,once,CASSLGGGGYTF,TGTGCCAGCAGCCTCGGGGGAGGTGGCTACACCTTC
TRBV7-8,TRBD2,TRBJ2-3,.,CASSPISRLAGPTDTQYF,TGTGCCAGCAGTCCCATATCCCGACTAGCGGGACCTACAGATACGCAGTATTTT
TRBV30,TRBD2,TRBJ2-1,.,CAWRLAGYNEQFF,TGTGCCTGGAGACTAGCGGGTTACAATGAGCAGTTCTTC
TRBV27,.,TRBJ1-3,.,CASSPGLTFSGNTIYF,TGTGCCAGCAGCCCGGGGTTGACGTTCTCTGGAAACACCATATATTTT
TRBV7-9,.,TRBJ1-1,.,CASSQTRNTEAFF,TGTGCCAGCAGCCAGACAAGAAACACTGAAGCTTTCTTT
TRBV4-1,TRBD1,TRBJ1-1,.,CASSLWGQKNTEAFF,TGCGCCAGCAGCCTTTGGGGACAGAAGAACACTGAAGCTTTCTTT
TRBV2,TRBD1,TRBJ1-1,.,CASSQGARGAEAFF,TGTGCCAGCAGTCAGGGGGCGAGGGGCGCTGAAGCTTTCTTT
TRBV19,TRBD1,TRBJ1-5,once,CASNRPGQTIYQPQHF,TGTGCCAGTAATAGGCCGGGACAGACCATATATCAGCCCCAGCATTTT
TRBV10-3,.,TRBJ1-1,.,CAIISDKNTEAFF,TGTGCCATCATTTCGGACAAGAACACTGAAGCTTTCTTT
TRBV12-5,TRBD1,TRBJ2-5,.,CASGLAQGAETQYF,TGTGCTAGTGGTTTGGCCCAGGGGGCAGAGACCCAGTACTTC
TRBV19,TRBD1,TRBJ1-3,.,CASSEQGTGNTIYF,TGTGCCAGTAGTGAACAGGGGACTGGAAACACCATATATTTT
TRBV3-1/TRBV3-2,.,TRBJ1-2,.,CASSNTGVSNYGYTF,TGTGCCAGCAGCAACACGGGGGTGTCTAACTATGGCTACACCTTC
TRBV19,.,TRBJ1-5,once,CASKGLGGARGQPQHF,TGTGCCAGTAAGGGGTTGGGAGGGGCGAGGGGGCAGCCCCAGCATTTT
TRBV7-9,TRBD1,TRBJ1-5,.,CASSSDGTGNQPQHF,TGTGCCAGCAGCTCAGACGGGACAGGGAATCAGCCCCAGCATTTT
TRBV5-1,.,TRBJ1-6,once,CASRAGSPSSYNSPLHF,TGCGCCAGCAGGGCCGGGTCGCCGAGCTCCTATAATTCACCCCTCCACTTT
TRBV6-5,TRBD1,TRBJ1-4,.,CASSYSPGGLNEKLFF,TGTGCCAGCAGTTACTCCCCAGGGGGTCTGAATGAAAAACTGTTTTTT
TRBV6-6,.,TRBJ1-2,.,CASSYSKGAPYGYTF,TGTGCCAGCAGTTACTCGAAGGGAGCCCCCTATGGCTACACCTTC
TRBV6-5,TRBD1,TRBJ2-1,.,CASSSIGQGQFF,TGTGCCAGCAGTTCAATTGGACAGGGACAGTTCTTC
TRBV7-9,TRBD1,TRBJ1-2,once,CASSLGQALYGYTF,TGTGCCAGCAGCTTGGGACAGGCGCTCTATGGCTACACCTTC
TRBV5-1,TRBD1,TRBJ1-6,.,CASSLGTGPDNSPLHF,TGCGCCAGCAGCTTAGGGACAGGGCCGGATAATTCACCCCTCCACTTT
TRBV18,TRBD1,TRBJ2-5,.,CASSPTGASETQYF,TGTGCCAGCTCACCAACAGGGGCCAGTGAGACCCAGTACTTC
TRBV11-3,.,TRBJ2-2,.,CASASGPHTGELFF,TGTGCCAGCGCTTCAGGGCCACACACCGGGGAGCTGTTTTTT
TRBV5-1,.,TRBJ1-3,.,CASSLEENSGNTIYF,TGCGCCAGCAGCTTAGAGGAGAACTCTGGAAACACCATATATTTT
TRBV28,.,TRBJ1-2,.,CASREQGWYGYTF,TGTGCCAGCAGGGAACAGGGATGGTATGGCTACACCTTC
TRBV2,TRBD1,TRBJ1-1,.,CASSVGRDRGPWNTEAFF,TGTGCCAGCAGTGTGGGGAGGGACAGGGGTCCGTGGAACACTGAAGCTTTCTTT
TRBV6-5,TRBD1,TRBJ1-3,.,CASRIRQGWGNTIYF,TGTGCCAGCAGGATAAGACAGGGGTGGGGAAACACCATATATTTT
TRBV10-3,TRBD1,TRBJ2-7,.,CAISMDRGPSYEQYF,TGTGCCATCAGTATGGACAGGGGGCCGTCCTACGAGCAGTACTTC
TRBV2,TRBD1,TRBJ1-6,.,CASRGTGNNSPLHF,TGTGCCAGCAGGGGGACAGGGAACAATTCACCCCTCCACTTT
TRBV7-2,TRBD2,TRBJ2-1,.,CASSGRGLAGSYNEQFF,TGTGCCAGCAGCGGCCGCGGACTAGCGGGATCGTACAATGAGCAGTTCTTC